This T cell receptor (beta chain) comes out of a study of CD4 T cells in relation to SARS-CoV-2 and coronaviruses. Study-level points and caveats: In around 60% of donors, memory CD4+ clonotypes crossrecognized SARS-CoV-2 and at least one common cold coronavirus spike. This crossreactivity analysis covered spike protein alone, no other viral proteins.

Unexposed donor CD4+ T cells date from about 2011-2018, before the COVID-19 pandemic. CD4 enrichment then naive enrichment separated naive from memory CD4+ cells. A remark on this clone: Its antigen is unknown.

Looked up from germline, CDR1 is SGHVS and CDR2 is FQNEAQ. The CDR3 has 16 amino acids. Trimming took 5 bases from V and 1 from J, leaving 12 bases between them. TCRdb's copy holds only in-frame clones and misses some; the assay was immunoSEQ multiplex PCR. The sample includes 60,000 to 85,000 clones, more than 80% seen only once; the top ten take approximately 0.2%. The rearrangement joins TRBV7-8 to TRBJ2-6, with D possibly matching TRBD2 (5 bases). The sequence was collected from a human donor in good health. Sequenced: naive CD4+ T cells from PBMCs. Subset here: naive CD4+ T cells isolated by negative enrichment. The CDR3 coding sequence is TGTGCCAGCAGCCCCGGGGTTCCATCTGGGGCCAACGTCCTGACTTTC. Translating gives CASSPGVPSGANVLTF.